What follows is one T cell receptor beta chain and its context. The data were obtained in a study of blood T cell repertoires in COVID-19. Clones were sequenced by immunoSEQ multiplex PCR, and TCRdb holds only the in-frame ones, with some missing. The profile shows around 300,000 clones, 75% to 90% of them singletons. CDR3 length: 15 residues. V shed 0 bases and J 4 bases; nucleotides not matched to a gene: 5. In germline, CDR1 is SEHNR, CDR2 FQNEAQ (reference sequence). This sequence originates from a young woman who had recovered from COVID-19. The chain combines TRBV7-9 with TRBJ1-2; 7 bases match TRBD1. Material for sequencing was PBMCs or T cells enriched from blood (not recorded which). DNA of the CDR3: TGTGCCAGCAGCTTAGCAGGGGGCTCGGGCTATGGCTACACCTTC. Translating it yields CASSLAGGSGYGYTF.